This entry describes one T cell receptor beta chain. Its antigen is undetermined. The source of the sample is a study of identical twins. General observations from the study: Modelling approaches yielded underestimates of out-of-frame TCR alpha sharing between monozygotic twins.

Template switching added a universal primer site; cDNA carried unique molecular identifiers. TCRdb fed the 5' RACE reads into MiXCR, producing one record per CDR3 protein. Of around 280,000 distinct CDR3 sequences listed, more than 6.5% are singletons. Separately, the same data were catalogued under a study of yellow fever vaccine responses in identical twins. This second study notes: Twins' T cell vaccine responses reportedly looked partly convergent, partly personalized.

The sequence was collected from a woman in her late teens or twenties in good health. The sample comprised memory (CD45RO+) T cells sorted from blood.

Written as DNA, the CDR3 is TGCGCCAGCAGTAAGGTTTCCGCTGGAAACACCATATATTTT. It encodes CASSKVSAGNTIYF. This chain joins TRBV5-1 and TRBJ1-3; unclear D gene. The CDR3 contains 14 residues. The germline gives CDR1 SGHRS, CDR2 YFSETQ. The V gene lost 5 bases and the J gene lost 2 bases, with 11 bases spanning the gap. Combining the CDR3 with reference TRBV5-1 and TRBJ1-3 gives the whole variable domain KAGVTQTPRYLIKTRGQQVTLSCSPISGHRSVSWYQQTPGQGLQFLFEYFSETQRNKGNFPGRFSGRQFSNSRSEMNVSTLELGDSALYLCASSKVSAGNTIYFGEGSWLTVV.